This T cell receptor (beta chain) was captured in a study of PD-L1 blockade in urothelial cancer. Germline V CDR1 and CDR2: MNHEY, SMNVEV (reference sequence). The CDR3 consists of 14 residues. Between the trimmed V and J ends, which lost 4 bases and 4 bases, there was a span of 13 bases. Sample time point: pretreatment peripheral blood. The protocol was immunoSEQ multiplex PCR, while the TCRdb copy is restricted to in-frame clones and leaves out a portion. The top ten hold approximately 7.1% of the sample, which has tens of thousands of clones, around four fifths seen once. The chain combines TRBV27 with TRBJ1-1; D may be TRBD1 (5 bases). The source material was PBMCs, sampled around atezolizumab (anti-PD-L1) treatment. The sequence was obtained from a man aged 35 to 55 with urothelial cancer. Here the CDR3 reads CASSSSPGITEAFF. Here the CDR3 DNA reads TGTGCCAGCAGTTCCTCCCCAGGGATCACTGAAGCTTTCTTT.